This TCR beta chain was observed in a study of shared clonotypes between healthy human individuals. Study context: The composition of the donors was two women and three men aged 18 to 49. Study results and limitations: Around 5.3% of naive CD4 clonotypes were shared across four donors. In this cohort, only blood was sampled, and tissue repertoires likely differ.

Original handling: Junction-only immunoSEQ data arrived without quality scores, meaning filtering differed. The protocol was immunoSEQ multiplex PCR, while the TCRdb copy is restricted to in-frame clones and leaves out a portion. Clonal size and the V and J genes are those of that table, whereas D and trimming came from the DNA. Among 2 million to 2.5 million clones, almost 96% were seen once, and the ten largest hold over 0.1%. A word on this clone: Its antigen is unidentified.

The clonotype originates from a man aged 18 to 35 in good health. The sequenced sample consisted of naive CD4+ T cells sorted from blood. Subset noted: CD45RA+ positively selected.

Here the CDR3 DNA reads TGTGCCAGCAGGATGGCCGCCACCTATGGCTACACCTTC. The encoded protein is CASRMAATYGYTF. The chain has TRBV6-1 and TRBJ1-2; D unresolved. Trimming shortened V by 6 bases and J by 4 bases, and 12 bases separated the two germline ends. Germline V gives CDR1 MNHNS, CDR2 SASEGT. This CDR3 region has 13 residues.